The TCR beta chain described here comes from a study of blood T cell repertoires in COVID-19. The wider study: Whether acute or convalescent, the COVID-19 samples came from the United States, Italy and Spain. The cDNA or gDNA used as material had been derived from T cells, B-cell-depleted T cells, or PBMCs.

Cohort 3 donors were reported recovered after two negative PCRs, clearance, or symptom resolution. This clone was picked up one time. TCRdb's table, derived via immunoSEQ multiplex PCR, lists solely in-frame clones and lacks some. The sample has about 130,000 clones; 86% are singletons. The CDR3 totals 15 residues. V was pared by 2 bases and J by 1 base, with 8 bases between. Germline V gives CDR1 LGHNA, CDR2 YSLEER. The sequencing sample was made of PBMCs or T cells enriched from blood (not recorded which). V and J are TRBV4-3 and TRBJ2-2; D possibly corresponds to TRBD1 (5 bases). The receptor was isolated from a man aged 45-60 years who had recovered from COVID-19. The CDR3 protein is CASSQQTGNTGELFF. CDR3 nucleotides: TGCGCCAGCAGCCAACAAACAGGGAACACCGGGGAGCTGTTTTTT.